This TCR beta chain was observed in a study of T-cell memory formation after mild COVID-19. In this sample, this clonotype turned up a few times. In TCRdb, the 5' RACE reads were re-called with MiXCR into one record per CDR3 protein. The sample records just over 350,000 distinct CDR3 sequences, about an eighth being singletons. Sequencing used PBMCs or a T cell subset sorted from them (not recorded which). This sequence was found in a man aged 18-30 years who had mild COVID-19 (a few samples of this study predate the infection). Cell type and time point are not known.

The CDR3 DNA reads as TGTGCCAGCAGCTCGGACAGGGAGAATGAGCAGTTCTTC. Encoded protein: CASSSDRENEQFF. V and J are TRBV12-3 or TRBV12-4 and TRBJ2-1; TRBD1 matches 8 bases. The CDR3 consists of 13 residues. The V gene end was trimmed by 6 bases and the J gene end by 7 bases; junction bases not matched to a gene: 5.